The clone carrying this TCR beta chain was seen only a few times. The antigen is unknown. The sample is drawn from a study of regulatory T cells in long-lasting Graves disease. This CDR3 has 17 amino acids. V trimming: 1 base; J trimming: 7 bases; junction bases outside the gene matches: 6. CDR1 and CDR2 (germline): SGHVS, FQNEAQ. Noted time point: newly diagnosed GD, antithyroid drugs for less than 3 months. From PBMCs, RNA was extracted and then used to make the TCR library. Arm-PCR of CDR3 regions and iRepertoire HTBI primers were used to build TCR beta libraries. Via MiXCR, TCRdb re-called the multiplex PCR reads, giving one row per CDR3 protein. The sample yields fewer than 350,000 distinct CDR3 sequences, 18% seen once. Findings of the study overall: Patients with persistent Graves' had lower TCR diversity than newly diagnosed patients.

The specimen comprised peripheral blood mononuclear cells (PBMCs), sampled at new diagnosis, from a patient treated with antithyroid drugs. V usage is TRBV7-8 and J usage is TRBJ2-3; TRBD2 matches 15 bases. The source of this sequence is a female donor with Graves disease. The DNA for the CDR3 is TGTGCCAGCAGCTTAGATGGACTAGCGGGAGGGAGGTATACGCAGTATTTT. Its protein product is CASSLDGLAGGRYTQYF.